This T cell receptor beta chain is from a study of vaccination and CD4 T cells after COVID-19. Details on this clonotype: Antigen: not known.

CD4+ T cells that had been cultured provided DNA sequenced with the Oncomine TCR Beta short-read assay. TCRdb reprocessed the PCR reads with MiXCR, giving one entry per CDR3 protein. This sample carries around 27,000 distinct CDR3 sequences, 25% to 30% of them seen once, and the ten largest clones take about 7%. Germline CDR1 is SNHLY and CDR2 is FYNNEI. The CDR3 has 11 amino acids. Trimming removed 10 bases from V and 3 bases from J, with 9 bases in between. Stated time point: late sampling 161 to 241 days after vaccination in three convalescent patients. As to treatment: roughly 10-day PBMC culture with coronavirus spike peptide pools or control peptides (ViraFEST assay).

This receptor was taken from a human donor who had recovered from COVID-19. The rearrangement joins TRBV2 to TRBJ1-1; D is ambiguous. The sequences come from CD4+ T cells from blood, cultured in vitro, collected about 7 months after SARS-CoV-2 vaccination. The chain's CDR3 is CANTLDTEAFF. Written as DNA, the CDR3 is TGTGCCAACACCTTGGACACTGAAGCTTTCTTT.